This T cell receptor beta chain was retrieved from a study of post-analysis software for immune sequencing data. Study details: The courses of disease that were included comprised relapsing-remitting, secondary progressive and progressive-relapsing multiple sclerosis.

The study, taken as a whole, reports: Controls significantly exceeded multiple sclerosis patients in normalized Chao1 diversity. Under the F measure, samples that were prepared in one batch clustered strongly together. There were four or five TRBV segments more frequent in patients than controls, and TRBV5-6, TRBV5-1 and TRBV20-1 were among them.

About this clonotype: Its antigen is currently unknown.

Germline-derived CDR1 and CDR2 are SGDLS and YYNGEE. This CDR3 has 16 residues. The trim removed 4 bases at V and 8 bases at J, leaving 16 bases unmatched. Carried by the TCR beta cDNA libraries were unique molecular identifiers. Once 1 to 10 million T cells were used, hundreds of thousands of cDNA molecules resulted. TCRdb re-derived calls from the PCR reads in MiXCR, one entry per CDR3 protein. The data show hundreds of thousands of distinct CDR3 sequences, with 55% to 60% seen just once and around 11% held by the top ten. The clonotype was recovered from a girl between 2 and 10 years old with multiple sclerosis. The sample comprised blood. The rearrangement uses TRBV9 and TRBJ1-2, with 8 bases that match TRBD1. The CDR3 is CASSPHRDRSALGYTF. DNA for the CDR3: TGTGCCAGCAGCCCCCATCGGGACAGGTCCGCCTTAGGCTACACCTTC.